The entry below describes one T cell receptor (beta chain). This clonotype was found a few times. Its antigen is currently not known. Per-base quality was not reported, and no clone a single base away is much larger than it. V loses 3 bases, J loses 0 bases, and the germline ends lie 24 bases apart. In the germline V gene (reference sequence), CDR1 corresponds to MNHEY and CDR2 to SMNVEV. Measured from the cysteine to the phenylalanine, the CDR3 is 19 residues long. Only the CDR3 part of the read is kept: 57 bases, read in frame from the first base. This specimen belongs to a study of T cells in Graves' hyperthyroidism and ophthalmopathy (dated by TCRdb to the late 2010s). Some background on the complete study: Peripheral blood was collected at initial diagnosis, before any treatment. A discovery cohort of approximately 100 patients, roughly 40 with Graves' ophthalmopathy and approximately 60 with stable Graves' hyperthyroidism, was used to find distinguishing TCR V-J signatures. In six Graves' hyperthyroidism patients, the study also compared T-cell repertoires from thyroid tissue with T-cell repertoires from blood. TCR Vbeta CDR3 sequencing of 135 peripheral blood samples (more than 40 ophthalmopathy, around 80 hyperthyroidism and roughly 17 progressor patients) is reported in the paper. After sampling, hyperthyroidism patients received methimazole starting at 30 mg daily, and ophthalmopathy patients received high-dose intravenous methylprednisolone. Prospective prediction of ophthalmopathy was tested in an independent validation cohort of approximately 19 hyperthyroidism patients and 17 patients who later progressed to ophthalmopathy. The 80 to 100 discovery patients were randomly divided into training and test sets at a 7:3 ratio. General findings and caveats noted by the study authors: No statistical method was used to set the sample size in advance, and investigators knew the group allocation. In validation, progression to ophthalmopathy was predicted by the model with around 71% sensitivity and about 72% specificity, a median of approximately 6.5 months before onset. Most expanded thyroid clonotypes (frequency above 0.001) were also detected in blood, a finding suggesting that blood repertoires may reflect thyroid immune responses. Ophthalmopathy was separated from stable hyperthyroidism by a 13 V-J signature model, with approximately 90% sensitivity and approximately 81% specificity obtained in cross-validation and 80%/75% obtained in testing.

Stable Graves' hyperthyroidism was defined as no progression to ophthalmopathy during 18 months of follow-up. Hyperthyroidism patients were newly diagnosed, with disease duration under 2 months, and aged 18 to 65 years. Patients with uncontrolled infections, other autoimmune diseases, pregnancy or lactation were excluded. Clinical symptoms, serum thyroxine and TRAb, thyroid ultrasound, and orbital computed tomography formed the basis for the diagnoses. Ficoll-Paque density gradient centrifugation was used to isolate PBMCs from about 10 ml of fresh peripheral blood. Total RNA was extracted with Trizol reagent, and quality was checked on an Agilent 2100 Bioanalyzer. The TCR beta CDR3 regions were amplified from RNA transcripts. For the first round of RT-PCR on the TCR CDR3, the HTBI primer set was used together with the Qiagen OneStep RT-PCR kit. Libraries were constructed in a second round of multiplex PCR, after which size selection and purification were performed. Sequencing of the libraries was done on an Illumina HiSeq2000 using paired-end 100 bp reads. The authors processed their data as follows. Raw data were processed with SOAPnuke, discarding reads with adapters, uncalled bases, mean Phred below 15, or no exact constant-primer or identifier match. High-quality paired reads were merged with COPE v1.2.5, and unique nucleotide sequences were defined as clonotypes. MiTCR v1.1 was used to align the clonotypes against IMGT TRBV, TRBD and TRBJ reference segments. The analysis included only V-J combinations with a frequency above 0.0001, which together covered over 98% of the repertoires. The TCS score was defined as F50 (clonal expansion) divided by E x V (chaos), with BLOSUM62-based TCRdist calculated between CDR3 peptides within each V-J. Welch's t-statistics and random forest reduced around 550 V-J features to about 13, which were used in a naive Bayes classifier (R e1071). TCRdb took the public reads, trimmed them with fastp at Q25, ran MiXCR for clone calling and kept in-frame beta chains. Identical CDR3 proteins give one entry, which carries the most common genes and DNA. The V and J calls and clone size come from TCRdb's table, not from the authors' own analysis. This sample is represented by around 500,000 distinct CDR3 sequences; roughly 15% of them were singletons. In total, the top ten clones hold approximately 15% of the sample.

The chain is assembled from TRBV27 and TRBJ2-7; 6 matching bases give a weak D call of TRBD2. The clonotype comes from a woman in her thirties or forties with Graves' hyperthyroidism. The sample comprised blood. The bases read TGTGCCAGCAGTTTTTTCCCACCCCCCCCCGGGGGTCGCTCCTACGAGCAGTACTTC. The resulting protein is CASSFFPPPPGGRSYEQYF.